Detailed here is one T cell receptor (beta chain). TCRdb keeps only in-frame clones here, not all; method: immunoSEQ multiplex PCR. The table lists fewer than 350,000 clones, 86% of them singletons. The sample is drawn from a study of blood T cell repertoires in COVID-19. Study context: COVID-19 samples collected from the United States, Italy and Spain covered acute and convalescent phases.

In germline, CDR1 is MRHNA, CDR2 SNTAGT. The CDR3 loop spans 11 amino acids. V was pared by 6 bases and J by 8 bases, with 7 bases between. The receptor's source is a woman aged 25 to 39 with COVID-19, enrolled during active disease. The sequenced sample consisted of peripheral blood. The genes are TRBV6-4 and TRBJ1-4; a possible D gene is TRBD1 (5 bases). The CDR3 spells CASRGGEKLFF. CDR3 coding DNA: TGTGCCAGCAGGGGGGGGGAAAAACTGTTTTTT.